This note documents a single T cell receptor beta chain sequence. The antigen this receptor binds is unknown. Qualities for individual bases were not recorded, and no much larger clone is one base off. This entry is derived from a study of blood T cell repertoires in COVID-19 (dated by TCRdb to between 2020 and 2021). For the wider study: Samples from collaborators originated in the United States, Italy and Spain and spanned both the acute and convalescent phases of COVID-19. The material from the prospective study consisted of cDNA or gDNA derived from T cells, B-cell-depleted T cells, or PBMCs. Deeply sampled blood TCRbeta repertoires from subjects exposed to, actively infected with, or recovered from COVID-19 were included in the dataset. The repertoires were released in a freely available public database intended as a resource for research on the immune response to SARS-CoV-2. Samples were obtained from the ongoing ImmuneRACE study (first 160 participants) and from 950 to 1,500 subjects provided by 6 global collaborators. Sample metadata almost always included a de-identified subject ID, COVID-19 status, age in years and sex. Where available, HLA class I and class II types were obtained from metadata supplied by the sample provider rather than from assay-based typing. On the study overall, not on this receptor specifically: How much clinical and demographic metadata was included differed by source and by participant, and the metadata was provided uncurated.

TCRbeta CDR3 regions were amplified from genomic DNA by means of the immunoSEQ Assay, a bias-controlled multiplex PCR. The published analysis was carried out like this. Nucleated cell counts per sample were estimated from amplification of reference gene primers within the assay. To quantify the absolute abundance of each unique TCRbeta CDR3 rearrangement, sequence reads were collapsed and filtered. For each sample, productive Simpson clonality was calculated by taking the square root of Simpson's diversity index across productive rearrangements. TCRdb carries this immuneACCESS record with in-frame sequences only. Its versions omit some clonotypes, under half of them owing to an unresolved V gene in the studies checked, with the rest unexplained. V and J calls and clone size are as listed in that table; D and trimming were resolved from the DNA. Present in this sample are around 60,000 clones, under 85% of which were seen just once. The ten most abundant clones make up roughly 3.6% of the sample.

The CDR3, cysteine through phenylalanine, is 13 amino acids long. The only DNA kept is the CDR3, 39 bases in frame from the first base. The junction carries 5 bases between V and J, which are trimmed by 3 bases and 0 bases respectively. CDR1 and CDR2 (KGHSH, LQKENI) derive from the germline V gene. Whole blood was collected in K2EDTA tubes by collaborating institutions according to the institutions' own protocols. Collaborator samples were shipped for TCRbeta analysis as frozen whole blood, isolated PBMCs, or DNA extracted from either sample type. This clonotype originated in an elderly woman with acute or convalescent COVID-19. The sequencing input was peripheral blood. This receptor chain uses TRBV18 and TRBJ1-1; there is no confident call for the D gene. Here the CDR3 is given as CASSPGMNTEAFF. In nucleotide form, the sequence is TGTGCCAGCTCACCCGGGATGAACACTGAAGCTTTCTTT.